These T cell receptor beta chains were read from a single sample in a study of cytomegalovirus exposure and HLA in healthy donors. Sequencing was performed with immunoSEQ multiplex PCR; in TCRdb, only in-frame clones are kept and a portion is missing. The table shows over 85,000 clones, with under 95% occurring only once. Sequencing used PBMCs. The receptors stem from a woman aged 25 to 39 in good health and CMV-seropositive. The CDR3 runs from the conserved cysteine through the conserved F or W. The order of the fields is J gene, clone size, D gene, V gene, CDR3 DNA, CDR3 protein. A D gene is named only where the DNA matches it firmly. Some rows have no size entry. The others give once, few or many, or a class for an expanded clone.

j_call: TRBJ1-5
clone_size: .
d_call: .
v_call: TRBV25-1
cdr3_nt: TGTGCCAGCAGCGACAGGTACAATCAGCCCCAGCATTTT
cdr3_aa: CASSDRYNQPQHF

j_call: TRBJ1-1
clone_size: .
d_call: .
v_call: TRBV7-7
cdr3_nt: TGTGCCAGCAGCTGCCGATGGGGGCCTCCCCACGAAGCTTTCTTT
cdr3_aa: CASSCRWGPPHEAFF

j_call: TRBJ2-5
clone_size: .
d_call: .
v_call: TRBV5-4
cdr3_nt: TGTGCCAGCAGCTTGGCGGGAGCGTTTCGAGAGACCCAGTACTTC
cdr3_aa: CASSLAGAFRETQYF

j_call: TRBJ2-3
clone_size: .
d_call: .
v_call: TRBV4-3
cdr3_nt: TGCGCCAGCAGCCAAGAGAGTCCCAAGGATACGCAGTATTTT
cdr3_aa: CASSQESPKDTQYF

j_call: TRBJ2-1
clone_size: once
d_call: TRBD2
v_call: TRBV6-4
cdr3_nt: TGTGCCAGCAGTGGCTCTGGGGGTAGCGGGTACAATGAGCAGTTCTTC
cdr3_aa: CASSGSGGSGYNEQFF

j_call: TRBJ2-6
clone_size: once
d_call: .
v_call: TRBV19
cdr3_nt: TGTGCCAGTAGTATAGATTCCGCGGGGGCTCCTGGGGCCAACGTCCTGACTTTC
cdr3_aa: CASSIDSAGAPGANVLTF

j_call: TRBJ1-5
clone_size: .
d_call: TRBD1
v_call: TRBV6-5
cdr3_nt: TGTGCCAGCAGGGACACAGGGGGCAATCAGCCCCAGCATTTT
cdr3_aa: CASRDTGGNQPQHF

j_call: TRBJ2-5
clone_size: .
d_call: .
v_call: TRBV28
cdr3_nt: TGTGCCAGCAGTCCATCCCCCGGGGCCGGGGGTATCGGCGAGACCCAGTACTTC
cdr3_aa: CASSPSPGAGGIGETQYF

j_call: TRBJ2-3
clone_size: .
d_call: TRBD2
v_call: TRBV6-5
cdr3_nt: TGTGCCAGCAGTTACAGAGTAGCGGGGGGAGATACGCAGTATTTT
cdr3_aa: CASSYRVAGGDTQYF

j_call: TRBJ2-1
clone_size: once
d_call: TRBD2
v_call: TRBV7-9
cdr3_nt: TGTGCCAGCAGCTCACAAACTAGCGGCTCCTACAATGAGCAGTTCTTC
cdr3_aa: CASSSQTSGSYNEQFF

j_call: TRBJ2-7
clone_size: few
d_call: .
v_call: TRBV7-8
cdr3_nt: TGTGCCAGCAGCTCCCCCTCCAGGGACTACGAGCAGTACTTC
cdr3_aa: CASSSPSRDYEQYF

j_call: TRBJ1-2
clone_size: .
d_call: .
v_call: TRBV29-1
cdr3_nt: TGCAGCGTTGGATCCAGAGGGTATGGCTACACCTTC
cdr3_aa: CSVGSRGYGYTF

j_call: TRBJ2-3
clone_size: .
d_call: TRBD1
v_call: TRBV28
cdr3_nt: TGTGCCAGCAGCCGACAGGGAAATACGCAGTATTTT
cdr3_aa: CASSRQGNTQYF

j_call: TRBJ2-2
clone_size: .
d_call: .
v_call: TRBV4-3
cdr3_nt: TGCGCCAGCAGCCAAGATGTAGCGCCCAGAGAGGACACCGGGGAGCTGTTTTTT
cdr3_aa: CASSQDVAPREDTGELFF

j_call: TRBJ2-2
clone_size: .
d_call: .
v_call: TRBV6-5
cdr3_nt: TGTGCCAGCAGTTACGCCAGACAGAGAAGGCAGCTGTTTTTT
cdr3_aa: CASSYARQRRQLFF

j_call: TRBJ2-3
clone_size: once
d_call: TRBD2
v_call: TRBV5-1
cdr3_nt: TGCGCCAGCTCCATAGCGGGAGCGATCACAGATACGCAGTATTTT
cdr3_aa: CASSIAGAITDTQYF

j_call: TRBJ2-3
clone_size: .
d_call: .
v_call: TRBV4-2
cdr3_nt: TGTGCCAGCAGCCTAGAGCCTTTAGAGGGCGCAGATACGCAGTATTTT
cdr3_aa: CASSLEPLEGADTQYF

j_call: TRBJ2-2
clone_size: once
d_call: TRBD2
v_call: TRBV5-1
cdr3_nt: TGCGCCAGCAGCTTGGCTCGGGGGGACTCCGGGGAGCTGTTTTTT
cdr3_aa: CASSLARGDSGELFF